The 15 T cell receptor beta chains given below trace back to one sample, sequenced in a study of T cells after posttransplantation cyclophosphamide. Assay: immunoSEQ multiplex PCR; the TCRdb copy retains only in-frame clones and omits some. The sample records approximately 32,000 clones, about 90% being singletons. The sample comprised PBMCs. Receptors were obtained from a woman aged 40 to 55 with a blood cancer, CMV-positive, and with a related stem cell donor.

This rearrangement joins TRBV27 to TRBJ2-7; 8 bases are a match to TRBD2. V was pared by 3 bases and J by 5 bases, with 6 bases of the junction left unmatched. The CDR3 loop spans 14 amino acids. CDR1 is MNHEY, CDR2 SMNVEV, per germline (reference sequence). The CDR3 DNA sequence: TGTGCCAGCAGTTTTAACCTAGCGGGCGACGAGCAGTACTTC. It encodes CASSFNLAGDEQYF.

The CDR3 nucleotides are TGTGCCAGCAGTGACCGCGGGTACAATGAGCAGTTCTTC. Amino acid sequence: CASSDRGYNEQFF. This rearrangement joins TRBV2 to TRBJ2-1; TRBD2 might be the D (5 bases). This CDR3 region has 13 residues. Germline CDR1 is SNHLY and CDR2 is FYNNEI. Trimming stripped 3 bases from V and 4 bases from J, with 7 bases between.

The chain couples TRBV6-6 to TRBJ2-3; 9 bases align to TRBD1. With 6 bases clipped from V and 4 bases from J, the junction kept 8 bases outside the gene matches. The germline gives CDR1 MNHNY, CDR2 SVGAGI (reference sequence). The length of the CDR3 is 15 residues. CDR3 sequence (DNA): TGTGCCAGCAGAGACAGGGGGAGGGTCGCAGATACGCAGTATTTT. This encodes CASRDRGRVADTQYF.

The V gene is TRBV2, the J gene TRBJ2-2; 7 bases agree with TRBD1. The V segment lost 6 bases and the J segment 4 bases; nucleotides outside the gene matches: 8. CDR1 and CDR2 from the germline V gene are SNHLY and FYNNEI. The CDR3 totals 15 residues. The CDR3 nucleotides are TGTGCCAGCAGCCAAGACAGGGCGGCCACCGGGGAGCTGTTTTTT. As protein: CASSQDRAATGELFF.

The chain is built from TRBV14 and TRBJ1-6, with D perhaps matching TRBD1 (6 bases). The CDR3 covers 16 residues. Germline V gene lookup returns CDR1 SGHDN and CDR2 FVKESK. V lost 5 bases to trimming and J lost 5 bases, with 16 bases between them. The CDR3 DNA is TGTGCCAGCAGCGGTAATCAGGGGCTCAATAATTCACCCCTCCACTTT. Translated: CASSGNQGLNNSPLHF.

The CDR3 region is CASSLGTSGLTDTQYF. CDR3 nucleotides: TGCGCCAGCAGCTTGGGGACTAGCGGACTCACAGATACGCAGTATTTT. The chain links TRBV5-1 to TRBJ2-3, with 10 bases that match TRBD2. There are 16 residues in the CDR3. Trimming at V came to 0 bases and at J to 2 bases, leaving 3 bases not matched to a gene. In germline, CDR1 is SGHRS, CDR2 YFSETQ.

The V gene is TRBV27, the J gene TRBJ2-7, with 7 nucleotides matching TRBD2. V lost 4 bases and J lost 0; bases outside the gene matches: 0. This CDR3 has 13 amino acids. Looked up from germline, CDR1 is MNHEY and CDR2 is SMNVEV (reference sequence). DNA for the CDR3: TGTGCCAGCAGTTGGGGGGGCTCCTACGAGCAGTACTTC. Translating it yields CASSWGGSYEQYF.

The chain recombines TRBV7-9 with TRBJ1-6, with TRBD1 as a possible D gene (5 bases). The V gene's germline CDR1 is SEHNR and CDR2 FQNEAQ (reference sequence). The germline V and J ends were trimmed by 5 bases and 7 bases, with 12 bases remaining between them. This CDR3 has 14 amino acids. The CDR3 loop reads CASSLQDYNSPLHF. DNA for the CDR3: TGTGCCAGCAGCCTACAGGATTACAATTCACCCCTCCACTTT.

Note on this clone: A junction boundary mismatches the germline segment, possibly from a read error. The rearrangement links TRBV5-1 to TRBJ1-1, with 8 bases lining up with TRBD1. The CDR3 loop spans 13 amino acids. The V gene's germline CDR1 is SGHRS and CDR2 YFSETQ. In DNA form, the CDR3 reads TGTGCCAGCAGTTGGACAGGGTACACTGAAGCTTTCTTT. Protein product: CASSWTGYTEAFF.

This clone was counted a single time. The chain recombines TRBV7-9 with TRBJ1-5, with 7 bases that match TRBD1. Germline V gives CDR1 SEHNR, CDR2 FQNEAQ (reference sequence). This CDR3 spans 15 amino acids. Trimming at V came to 3 bases and at J to 0 bases, leaving 2 bases not matched to a gene. The CDR3 sequence is CASSFGTASNQPQHF. The CDR3 nucleotides read TGTGCCAGCAGCTTCGGGACAGCTAGCAATCAGCCCCAGCATTTT.

V and J are TRBV10-3 and TRBJ2-3, with no clear D. Germline CDR1 ENHRY, CDR2 SYGVKD. This CDR3 has 15 residues. V dropped 9 bases and J dropped 0 bases, with 16 bases sitting between them. The CDR3 DNA reads TGTGCCATACGGAGCCTCAAAACGAGCACAGATACGCAGTATTTT. Translated, it gives CAIRSLKTSTDTQYF.

The rearrangement uses TRBV27 and TRBJ1-5; no definite D call. With 0 bases removed from V and 4 bases from J, the gap between germline ends came to 10 bases. This CDR3 has 15 residues. Germline lookup yields CDR1 MNHEY and CDR2 SMNVEV (reference sequence). CDR3 nucleotide sequence: TGTGCCAGCAGTTTATCAACAGCCGTAAATCAGCCCCAGCATTTT. Protein product: CASSLSTAVNQPQHF.

The V and J genes are TRBV7-3 and TRBJ2-5, with TRBD1 matching over 10 bases. In germline, CDR1 is SGHTA, CDR2 FQGTGA. The CDR3 is made up of 14 amino acids. J was trimmed by 11 bases and V by 3 bases; bases with no gene match: 9. CDR3 coding DNA: TGTGCCAGCAGCTTGACAGGGGGCGCGGGGGAGCAGTACTTC. It specifies CASSLTGGAGEQYF. Full variable domain (remainder filled in from reference TRBV7-3 and TRBJ2-5): GAGVSQTPSNKVTEKGKYVELRCDPISGHTALYWYRQSLGQGPEFLIYFQGTGAADDSGLPNDRFFAVRPEGSVSTLKIQRTERGDSAVYLCASSLTGGAGEQYFGPGTRLLVL.

The chain couples TRBV7-9 to TRBJ1-1; no clear D gene. Germline lookup yields CDR1 SEHNR and CDR2 FQNEAQ (reference sequence). Deletions cut 1 base from V and 4 bases from J, with 10 bases between. The CDR3 has 14 amino acids. The CDR3 DNA follows: TGTGCCAGCAGCTTAGTCCGGGAGGGCACTGAAGCTTTCTTT. Translated, it gives CASSLVREGTEAFF.

The gene calls are TRBV5-6 and TRBJ1-5; 11 nucleotides line up with TRBD1. The trim removed 3 bases at V and 6 bases at J, leaving 5 bases unmatched. CDR3 length equals 15 residues. From germline, CDR1 is SGHDT and CDR2 YYEEEE. CDR3 sequence (DNA): TGTGCCAGCAGCTGGACAGGGGGCGAAGCTCAGCCCCAGCATTTT. This sequence encodes CASSWTGGEAQPQHF.